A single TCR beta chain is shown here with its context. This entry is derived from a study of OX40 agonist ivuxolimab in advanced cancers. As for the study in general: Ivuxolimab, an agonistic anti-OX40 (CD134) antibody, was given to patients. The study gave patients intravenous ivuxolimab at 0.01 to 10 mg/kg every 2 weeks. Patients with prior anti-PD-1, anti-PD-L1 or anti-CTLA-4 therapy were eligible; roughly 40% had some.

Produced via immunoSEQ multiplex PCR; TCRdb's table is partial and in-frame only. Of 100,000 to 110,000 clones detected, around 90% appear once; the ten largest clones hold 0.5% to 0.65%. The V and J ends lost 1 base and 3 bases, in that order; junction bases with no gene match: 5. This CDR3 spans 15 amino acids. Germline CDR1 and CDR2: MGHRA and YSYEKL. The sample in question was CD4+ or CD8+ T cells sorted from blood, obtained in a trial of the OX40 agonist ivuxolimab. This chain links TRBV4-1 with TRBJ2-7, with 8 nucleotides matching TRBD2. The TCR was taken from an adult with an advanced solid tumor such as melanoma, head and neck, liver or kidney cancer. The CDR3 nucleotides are TGCGCCAGCAGCCAAGGAACTAGCGGCCTCTACGAGCAGTACTTC. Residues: CASSQGTSGLYEQYF.